This TCR beta chain was identified in a study of vaccination and CD4 T cells after COVID-19. Study overall: There were six male and four female convalescents, and two of them were Hispanic.

In regard to this clonotype: Antigen: not known.

Documented time point: late sampling 161 to 241 days after vaccination in a few convalescent patients. Treatment of the sample: roughly nine-day PBMC culture with coronavirus spike peptide pools or control peptides (ViraFEST assay). It was on days 3 and 7 that half the medium was replaced with fresh IL-2 medium. CD4+ T cells that had been cultured provided DNA sequenced with the Oncomine TCR Beta short-read assay. Scientists extracted genomic DNA from CD4+ T cells grown in culture. TCRdb redid the calling of the PCR reads with MiXCR, one entry per CDR3 protein. The profile shows about 23,000 distinct CDR3 sequences, less than 35% of them singletons. The CDR3 is 13 amino acids. Deletions cut 2 bases from V and 6 bases from J, with 11 bases between. Per germline, CDR1 KGHSH and CDR2 LQKENI.

The sequenced sample was CD4+ T cells from blood, cultured in vitro, obtained about 7 months after SARS-CoV-2 vaccination. The source is a human donor who had recovered from COVID-19. The chain recombines TRBV18 with TRBJ2-7; perhaps TRBD1 as D (6 bases). For the CDR3, the DNA is TGTGCCAGCTCACCAGGCACAGGGCTCGAGCAGTACTTC. Protein product: CASSPGTGLEQYF.